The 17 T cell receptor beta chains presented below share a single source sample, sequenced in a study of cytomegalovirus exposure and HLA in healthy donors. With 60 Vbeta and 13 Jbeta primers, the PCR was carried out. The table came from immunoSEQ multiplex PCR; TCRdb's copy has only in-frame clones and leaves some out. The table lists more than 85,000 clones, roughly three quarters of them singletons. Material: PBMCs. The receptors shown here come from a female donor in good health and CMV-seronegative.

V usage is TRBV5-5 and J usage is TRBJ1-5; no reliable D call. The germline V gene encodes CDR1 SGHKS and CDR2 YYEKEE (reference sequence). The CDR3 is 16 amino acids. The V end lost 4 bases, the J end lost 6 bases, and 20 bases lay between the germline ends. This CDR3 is CASSLASDGVSQPQHF. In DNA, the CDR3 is TGTGCCAGCAGCCTGGCGTCGGATGGAGTAAGTCAGCCCCAGCATTTT.

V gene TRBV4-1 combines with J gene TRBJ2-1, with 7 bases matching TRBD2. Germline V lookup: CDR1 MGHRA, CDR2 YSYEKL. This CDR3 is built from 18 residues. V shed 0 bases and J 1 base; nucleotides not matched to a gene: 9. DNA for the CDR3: TGCGCCAGCAGCCAAGACCTACCGGGAGCGGGATCCTACAATGAGCAGTTCTTC. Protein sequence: CASSQDLPGAGSYNEQFF.

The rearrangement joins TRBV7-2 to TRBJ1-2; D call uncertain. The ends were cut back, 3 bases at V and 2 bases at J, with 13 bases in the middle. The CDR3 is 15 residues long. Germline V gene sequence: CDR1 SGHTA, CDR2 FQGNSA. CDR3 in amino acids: CASSFEGLGNYGYTF. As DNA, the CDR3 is TGTGCCAGCAGCTTCGAGGGCCTCGGGAACTATGGCTACACCTTC. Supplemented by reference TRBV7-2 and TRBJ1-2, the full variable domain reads GAGVSQSPSNKVTEKGKDVELRCDPISGHTALYWYRQSLGQGLEFLIYFQGNSAPDKSGLPSDRFSAERTGGSVSTLTIQRTQQEDSAVYLCASSFEGLGNYGYTFGSGTRLTVV.

For the CDR3, the DNA is TGTGCCAGCTCACCGCTCCAGGGGGACCAAAGCACAGATACGCAGTATTTT. Translation: CASSPLQGDQSTDTQYF. The rearrangement links TRBV18 to TRBJ2-3, with 7 bases identical to TRBD1. The CDR3 has 17 residues. V shed 3 bases and J 0 bases; nucleotides not matched to a gene: 9. The germline CDR1 and CDR2 sequences are KGHSH and LQKENI.

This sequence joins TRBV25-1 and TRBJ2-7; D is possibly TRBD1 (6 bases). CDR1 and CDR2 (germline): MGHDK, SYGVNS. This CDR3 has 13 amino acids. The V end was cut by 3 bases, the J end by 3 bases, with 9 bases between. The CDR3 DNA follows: TGTGCCAGCAGTGAGGACAGCTACTACGAGCAGTACTTC. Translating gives CASSEDSYYEQYF.

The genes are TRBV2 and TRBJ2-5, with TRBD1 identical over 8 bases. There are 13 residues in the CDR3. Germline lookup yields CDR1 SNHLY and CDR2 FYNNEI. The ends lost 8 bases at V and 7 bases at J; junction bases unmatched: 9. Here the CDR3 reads CASGDSGGGTQYF. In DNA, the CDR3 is TGTGCCAGCGGGGATTCAGGGGGCGGGACCCAGTACTTC.

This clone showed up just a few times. The DNA for the CDR3 is TGTGCCAGCAGTTACAGGACATTTGACAATGAGCAGTTCTTC. This encodes CASSYRTFDNEQFF. This chain uses TRBV6-5 with TRBJ2-1; possible D gene TRBD1, 5 bases. The CDR3 length is 14 residues. The germline gives CDR1 MNHEY, CDR2 SVGAGI. Trimming took 2 bases from V and 5 from J, leaving 10 bases between them.

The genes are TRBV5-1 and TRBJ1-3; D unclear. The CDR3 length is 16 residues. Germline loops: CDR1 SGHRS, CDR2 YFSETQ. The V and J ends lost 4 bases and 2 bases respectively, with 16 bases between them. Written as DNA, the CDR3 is TGCGCCAGCAGCGGGGATGGGAGGCTAGCTGGAAACACCATATATTTT. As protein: CASSGDGRLAGNTIYF. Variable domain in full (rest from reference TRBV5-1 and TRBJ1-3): KAGVTQTPRYLIKTRGQQVTLSCSPISGHRSVSWYQQTPGQGLQFLFEYFSETQRNKGNFPGRFSGRQFSNSRSEMNVSTLELGDSALYLCASSGDGRLAGNTIYFGEGSWLTVV.

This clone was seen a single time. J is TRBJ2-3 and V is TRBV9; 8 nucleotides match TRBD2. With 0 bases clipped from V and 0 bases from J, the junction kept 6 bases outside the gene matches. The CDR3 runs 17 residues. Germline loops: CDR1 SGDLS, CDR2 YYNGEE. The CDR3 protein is CASSVVGSGVSTDTQYF. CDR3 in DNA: TGTGCCAGCAGCGTAGTCGGTAGCGGGGTTAGCACAGATACGCAGTATTTT.

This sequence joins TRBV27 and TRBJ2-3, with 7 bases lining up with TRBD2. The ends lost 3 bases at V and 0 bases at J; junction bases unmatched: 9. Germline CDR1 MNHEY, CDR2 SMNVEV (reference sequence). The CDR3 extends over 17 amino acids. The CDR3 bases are TGTGCCAGCAGTTTCTCCAGCGGGGCTGCTAGCACAGATACGCAGTATTTT. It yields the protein CASSFSSGAASTDTQYF.

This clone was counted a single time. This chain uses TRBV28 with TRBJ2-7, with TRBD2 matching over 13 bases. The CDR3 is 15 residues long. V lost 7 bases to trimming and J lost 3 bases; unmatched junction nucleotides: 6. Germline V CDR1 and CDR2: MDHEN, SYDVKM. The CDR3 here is CASNSGLAGSYEQYF. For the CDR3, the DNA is TGTGCCAGCAACTCGGGACTAGCGGGAAGCTACGAGCAGTACTTC.

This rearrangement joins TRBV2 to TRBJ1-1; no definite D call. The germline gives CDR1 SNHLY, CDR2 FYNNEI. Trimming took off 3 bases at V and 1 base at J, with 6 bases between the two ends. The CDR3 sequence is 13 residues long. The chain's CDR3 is CASSDFRNTEAFF. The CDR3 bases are TGTGCCAGCAGTGACTTCAGGAACACTGAAGCTTTCTTT. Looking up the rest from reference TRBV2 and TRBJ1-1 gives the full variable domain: EPEVTQTPSHQVTQMGQEVILRCVPISNHLYFYWYRQILGQKVEFLVSFYNNEISEKSEIFDDQFSVERPDGSNFTLKIRSTKLEDSAMYFCASSDFRNTEAFFGQGTRLTVV.

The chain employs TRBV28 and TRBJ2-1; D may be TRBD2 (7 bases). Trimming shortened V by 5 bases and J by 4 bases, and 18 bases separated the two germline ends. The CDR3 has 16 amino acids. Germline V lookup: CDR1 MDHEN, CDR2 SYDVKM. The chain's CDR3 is CASSLSGLGGYNEQFF. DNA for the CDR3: TGTGCCAGCAGTCTCTCAGGACTAGGGGGATACAATGAGCAGTTCTTC.

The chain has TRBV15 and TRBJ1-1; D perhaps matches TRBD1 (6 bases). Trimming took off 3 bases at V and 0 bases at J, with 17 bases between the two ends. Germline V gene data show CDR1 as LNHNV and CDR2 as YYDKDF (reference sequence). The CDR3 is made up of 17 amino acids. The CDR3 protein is CATSSTSGGYMNTEAFF. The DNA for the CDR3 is TGTGCCACCAGCAGCACTTCTGGGGGCTACATGAACACTGAAGCTTTCTTT.

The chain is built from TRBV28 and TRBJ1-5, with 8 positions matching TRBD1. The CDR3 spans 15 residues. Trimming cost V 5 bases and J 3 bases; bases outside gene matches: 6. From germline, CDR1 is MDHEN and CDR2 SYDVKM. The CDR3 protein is CASSPPTGANQPQHF. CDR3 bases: TGTGCCAGCAGTCCCCCGACAGGGGCCAATCAGCCCCAGCATTTT.

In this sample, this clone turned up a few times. The CDR3: CASSHGLGVGEQYF. The CDR3 DNA is TGCGCCAGCAGCCACGGGTTGGGAGTGGGGGAGCAGTACTTC. The chain links TRBV4-1 to TRBJ2-7; D perhaps matches TRBD2 (5 bases). Germline V gives CDR1 MGHRA, CDR2 YSYEKL. Deletions cut 3 bases from V and 7 bases from J, with 16 bases between. The CDR3 sequence is 14 residues long.

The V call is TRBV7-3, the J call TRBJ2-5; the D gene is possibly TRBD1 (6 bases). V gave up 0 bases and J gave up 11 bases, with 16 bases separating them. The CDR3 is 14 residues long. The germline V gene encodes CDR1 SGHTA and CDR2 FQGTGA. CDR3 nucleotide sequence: TGTGCCAGCAGCTTAACCGCAGGGGAAGGGAAGCAGTACTTC. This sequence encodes CASSLTAGEGKQYF.